The clone carrying this T cell receptor beta chain was detected ten times or more. TCRs were amplified for around 20 PCR cycles with a constant-region primer and V-primer adapter. Amplifying the isolated mRNA was done by in vitro transcription. TCRdb fed the reads into MiXCR, producing one record per CDR3 protein. The table lists approximately 52,000 distinct CDR3 sequences, approximately 33% of them singletons. The sample belongs to a study of low-dose radiotherapy and immunotherapy resistance in tumors. Background on the study: The study administered intravenous cyclophosphamide at 200 mg/m2 every two weeks, one day ahead of radiation and immunotherapy.

There are 14 residues in the CDR3. The V gene lost 5 bases and the J gene lost 6 bases, with 16 bases spanning the gap. The germline gives CDR1 SGHTA, CDR2 FQGNSA. Time point indicated: after trial treatment. Treatment given: LDRT plus nivolumab, ipilimumab, low-dose cyclophosphamide and aspirin (RACIN trial). This TCR came from a male donor with rectosigmoid adenocarcinoma. The specimen was PBMCs, collected after low-dose radiotherapy plus immunotherapy. The chain joins TRBV7-2 to TRBJ2-5; no reliable D call. CDR3 DNA sequence: TGTGCCAGCAGCATCGACGGCGCCCCCAAGACCCAGTACTTC. The encoded protein is CASSIDGAPKTQYF. Combining the CDR3 with reference TRBV7-2 and TRBJ2-5 gives the whole variable domain GAGVSQSPSNKVTEKGKDVELRCDPISGHTALYWYRQSLGQGLEFLIYFQGNSAPDKSGLPSDRFSAERTGGSVSTLTIQRTQQEDSAVYLCASSIDGAPKTQYFGPGTRLLVL.